The table lists the clone carrying this T cell receptor beta chain with many counts. Its antigen is not identified. RNA transcripts yielded amplified TCR beta CDR3 regions. TCR CDR3 regions were first amplified by RT-PCR with HTBI primers. TCRdb reprocessed the multiplex PCR reads via MiXCR and lists one record per CDR3 protein. Seen here are more than 550,000 distinct CDR3 sequences, 15% to 20% observed once, and the top ten hold roughly 15%. Germline V CDR1 and CDR2: SEHNR, FQNEAQ (reference sequence). The CDR3 is 16 amino acids. The V and J ends lost 5 bases and 2 bases, in that order; junction bases with no gene match: 8. These data belong to a study of T cells in Graves' hyperthyroidism and ophthalmopathy. Study-level results: Before onset, ophthalmopathy was predicted by the model a median approximately 6.5 months earlier.

Graves' hyperthyroidism without ophthalmopathy progression within 18 months was termed stable. The study excluded patients with uncontrolled infection, other autoimmune disease, pregnancy or lactation. This chain uses TRBV7-9 with TRBJ2-1, with 8 bases identical to TRBD2. The TCR comes from a man aged 45-65 years with Graves' hyperthyroidism. Sequenced material: blood. The CDR3, as DNA: TGTGCCAGCAGCACCTGGAGCGGGAGTGCCTACAATGAGCAGTTCTTC. This encodes CASSTWSGSAYNEQFF.